Each of the 27 T cell receptor beta chains below was sequenced from the same sample in a study of cytomegalovirus exposure and HLA in healthy donors. Clones were read by immunoSEQ multiplex PCR, and TCRdb kept only the in-frame ones, dropping some. The top ten clones hold around 1% of a sample with over 45,000 clones, about 88% of them seen once. Specimen: PBMCs. Source of these receptors: a man in his late teens or twenties in good health and CMV-seronegative.

This sequence joins TRBV10-3 and TRBJ2-1, with no clear D. This CDR3 is built from 15 residues. V lost 1 base to trimming and J lost 0 bases, with 7 bases between them. Per the germline V gene, CDR1 is ENHRY and CDR2 is SYGVKD. The CDR3 DNA reads TGTGCCATCAGTGAGTGGCTCAGCTCCTACAATGAGCAGTTCTTC. Translating it yields CAISEWLSSYNEQFF.

The rearrangement links TRBV9 to TRBJ2-1; 13 bases agree with TRBD2. CDR3 length: 16 amino acids. Per the germline V gene, CDR1 is SGDLS and CDR2 is YYNGEE. Trimming took 3 bases from V and 8 from J; bases not matched to a gene: 8. For the CDR3, the DNA is TGTGCCAGCAGCGCCGGAGAAGGACTAGCGGGAGATGAGCAGTTCTTC. Amino acid sequence: CASSAGEGLAGDEQFF.

This clone was recorded only once. Other DNA sequences in the same sample also yield this CDR3. V and J are TRBV2 and TRBJ1-1; D ambiguous. This CDR3 region has 14 residues. Germline V gene sequence: CDR1 SNHLY, CDR2 FYNNEI. The V end was cut by 6 bases, the J end by 5 bases, with 16 bases between. The CDR3 protein is CASSLVEGRTEAFF. CDR3 in DNA: TGTGCCAGCAGCCTAGTGGAAGGGAGAACTGAAGCTTTCTTT.

The V and J genes are TRBV4-1 and TRBJ1-2; TRBD1 aligns across 9 bases. This CDR3 contains 20 residues. Germline CDR1 is MGHRA and CDR2 is YSYEKL. Trimming took 4 bases from V and 5 from J; bases not matched to a gene: 23. The CDR3 loop reads CASSPRLTGGIIETQYGYTF. The CDR3, as DNA: TGCGCCAGCAGCCCGAGACTTACAGGGGGCATTATCGAAACTCAATATGGCTACACCTTC.

CDR3 protein: CASSLVGQAASSYNEQFF. CDR3 nucleotide sequence: TGTGCCAGCAGCTTAGTGGGACAGGCGGCGAGCTCCTACAATGAGCAGTTCTTC. This sequence joins TRBV7-9 and TRBJ2-1, with 8 bases identical to TRBD1. Losses at the gene ends were 1 base for V and 0 bases for J; bases not matched to a gene: 8. The germline gives CDR1 SEHNR, CDR2 FQNEAQ (reference sequence). The CDR3 covers 18 residues.

The genes are TRBV19 and TRBJ2-5, with a tentative D call TRBD1 (6 bases). The ends were cut back, 4 bases at V and 1 base at J, with 10 bases in the middle. The germline CDR1 and CDR2 sequences are LNHDA and SQIVND (reference sequence). This CDR3 is 14 amino acids long. The CDR3 loop reads CASSTGQLQETQYF. The CDR3 nucleotides are TGTGCCAGTAGTACCGGACAGCTCCAAGAGACCCAGTACTTC.

This clone has a single count. The chain joins TRBV19 to TRBJ2-4; 12 positions agree with TRBD2. This CDR3 has 12 residues. Trimming took 6 bases from V and 12 from J; bases not matched to a gene: 3. Germline V lookup: CDR1 LNHDA, CDR2 SQIVND (reference sequence). In DNA, the CDR3 is TGTGCCAGTAGCAGGACTAGCGGGAATCAGTACTTC. Translated: CASSRTSGNQYF.

A word on this clone: Other DNA sequences of this sample code for an identical CDR3. The chain uses TRBV5-1 and TRBJ2-5, with D unresolved. Germline V gene data show CDR1 as SGHRS and CDR2 as YFSETQ. The V gene lost 2 bases and the J gene lost 2 bases, with 7 bases spanning the gap. The CDR3 is 13 residues long. CDR3 sequence: CASSLYGQETQYF. The CDR3 DNA follows: TGCGCCAGCAGCTTATACGGTCAAGAGACCCAGTACTTC.

V and J are TRBV5-1 and TRBJ2-3; D gene uncertain. The V end lost 7 bases, the J end lost 1 base, and 16 bases lay between the germline ends. Germline CDR1 reads SGHRS; CDR2 reads YFSETQ. The CDR3 runs 15 residues. Here the CDR3 reads CASARSRPGTDTQYF. CDR3 sequence (DNA): TGCGCCAGCGCTCGATCGCGGCCAGGCACAGATACGCAGTATTTT. The full variable domain, its missing parts supplied by reference TRBV5-1 and TRBJ2-3, is KAGVTQTPRYLIKTRGQQVTLSCSPISGHRSVSWYQQTPGQGLQFLFEYFSETQRNKGNFPGRFSGRQFSNSRSEMNVSTLELGDSALYLCASARSRPGTDTQYFGPGTRLTVL.

The CDR3 DNA follows: TGTGCCAGCAGCTTCCCGCATACAGGGGAGGATGGCTACACCTTC. Residues: CASSFPHTGEDGYTF. The chain links TRBV7-9 to TRBJ1-2, with TRBD1 identical over 7 bases. The CDR3 is 15 residues long. Germline CDR1 and CDR2: SEHNR and FQNEAQ (reference sequence). Trimming cost V 3 bases and J 6 bases; bases outside gene matches: 10.

The chain couples TRBV23-1 to TRBJ2-1; 8 bases are a match to TRBD1. TRBV23-1 is an ORF for which the function is uncertain. The CDR3 runs 15 residues. V shed 0 bases and J 12 bases; nucleotides not matched to a gene: 10. The CDR3 loop is CASSQSVTGDFGQFF. DNA for the CDR3: TGCGCCAGCAGTCAATCTGTGACAGGGGACTTTGGGCAGTTCTTC.

The chain combines TRBV19 with TRBJ2-1; 11 nucleotides align to TRBD2. The CDR3 spans 16 residues. Looked up from germline, CDR1 is LNHDA and CDR2 is SQIVND (reference sequence). V shed 7 bases, J shed 8 bases, and the junction held 13 bases outside the gene matches. The CDR3 DNA is TGTGCCAGTACCGCGCGCATACTAGCGGGAGTACATGAGCAGTTCTTC. Protein: CASTARILAGVHEQFF.

The chain is built from TRBV10-3 and TRBJ2-4; 7 nucleotides line up with TRBD2. CDR3 length: 15 residues. V shed 0 bases, J shed 8 bases, and the junction held 7 bases outside the gene matches. CDR1 and CDR2 from the germline V gene are ENHRY and SYGVKD. CDR3 bases: TGTGCCATCAGTGAGTCTTTTACTAGCGCTCACATTCAGTACTTC. Amino acids: CAISESFTSAHIQYF.

CDR3 protein: CASSLEIRGPQETQYF. In DNA, the CDR3 is TGCGCCAGCAGCTTGGAGATCAGGGGCCCCCAAGAGACCCAGTACTTC. The chain carries TRBV5-1 and TRBJ2-5; possible D gene TRBD1, 6 bases. The V end was cut by 0 bases, the J end by 1 base, with 13 bases between. In germline, CDR1 is SGHRS, CDR2 YFSETQ. The CDR3 has 16 amino acids. Complete variable domain (other parts from reference TRBV5-1 and TRBJ2-5): KAGVTQTPRYLIKTRGQQVTLSCSPISGHRSVSWYQQTPGQGLQFLFEYFSETQRNKGNFPGRFSGRQFSNSRSEMNVSTLELGDSALYLCASSLEIRGPQETQYFGPGTRLLVL.

This chain joins TRBV9 and TRBJ1-2; D is unresolved. V was clipped by 2 bases and J by 10 bases, with 24 bases between them. The V gene's germline CDR1 is SGDLS and CDR2 YYNGEE. This CDR3 is built from 16 residues. The CDR3 DNA sequence: TGTGCCAGCAGCGTGGAGGCGGCAGGAAATCATATTTTCTACACCTTC. Residues: CASSVEAAGNHIFYTF.

This clone was seen a few times. This chain joins TRBV6-4 and TRBJ2-2; 7 bases align to TRBD2. The germline V gene encodes CDR1 MRHNA and CDR2 SNTAGT. The CDR3 has 17 residues. Trimming removed 3 bases from V and 2 bases from J; junction bases left unmatched: 9. CDR3 nucleotide sequence: TGTGCCAGCAGTGAAAATAGCCTAGCGGACAACACCGGGGAGCTGTTTTTT. Its protein product is CASSENSLADNTGELFF.

CDR3 sequence: CASGTGGQTF. The DNA of the CDR3 is TGTGCCAGCGGAACAGGGGGCCAAACCTTC. This rearrangement joins TRBV6-5 to TRBJ1-2, with 9 bases fitting TRBD1. Germline CDR1 is MNHEY and CDR2 is SVGAGI. This CDR3 is built from 10 residues. V dropped 8 bases and J dropped 14; count of bases not matched to a gene: 6.

This clone has just one count. V is TRBV29-1 and J is TRBJ2-3, with D perhaps TRBD2 (6 bases). CDR1 is SQVTM and CDR2 is ANQGSEA in the germline V gene. The germline V and J ends were trimmed by 6 bases and 2 bases, with 12 bases remaining between them. The CDR3 is 13 residues long. CDR3 coding DNA: TGCAGCGTCCGGAGGGAGTACACAGATACGCAGTATTTT. It yields the protein CSVRREYTDTQYF.

Notes on this clone: Other DNA sequences in the sample encode the same CDR3. CDR3 in amino acids: CASSDSAGSYNEQFF. The CDR3 bases are TGTGCCAGCAGTGACTCAGCGGGCTCCTACAATGAGCAGTTCTTC. The chain carries TRBV6-4 and TRBJ2-1; a weak D match, TRBD2 (6 bases). Germline CDR1 MRHNA, CDR2 SNTAGT. CDR3 length: 15 amino acids. The V and J ends lost 0 bases and 0 bases respectively, with 6 bases between them.

V is TRBV4-1 and J is TRBJ1-5; D gene ambiguous. CDR1 is MGHRA, CDR2 YSYEKL, per germline. V dropped 0 bases and J dropped 8 bases, with 14 bases sitting between them. The CDR3 has 15 amino acids. CDR3 amino acids: CASSQDNRGAKPQHF. DNA of the CDR3: TGCGCCAGCAGCCAAGATAACCGGGGAGCGAAGCCCCAGCATTTT.

The chain uses TRBV27 and TRBJ2-7; 9 bases fit TRBD2. The CDR3 runs 14 residues. V gave up 5 bases and J gave up 5 bases; unmatched junction bases: 7. CDR1 and CDR2 from the germline V gene are MNHEY and SMNVEV (reference sequence). CDR3 residues: CASSPTGTSNEQYF. CDR3 coding DNA: TGTGCCAGCAGTCCAACCGGGACTAGCAACGAGCAGTACTTC.

The sample holds one count of this clone. The chain recombines TRBV4-1 with TRBJ1-1, with D tentatively TRBD1 (5 bases). CDR1 and CDR2 from the germline V gene are MGHRA and YSYEKL. CDR3 length equals 14 residues. V was trimmed by 0 bases and J by 5 bases, leaving 10 bases between them. CDR3 sequence reads: CASSQEAQGTEAFF. The DNA of the CDR3 is TGCGCCAGCAGCCAAGAAGCGCAGGGAACTGAAGCTTTCTTT.

This clone appeared a single time. The chain links TRBV5-1 to TRBJ2-5, with TRBD2 matching 11 bases. There are 16 residues in the CDR3. The V and J ends lost 2 bases and 5 bases, in that order; junction bases with no gene match: 8. CDR1 and CDR2 (germline): SGHRS, YFSETQ. The CDR3: CASSFGMTSGTETQYF. CDR3 coding DNA: TGCGCCAGCAGCTTCGGAATGACTAGCGGGACCGAGACCCAGTACTTC.

CDR3 sequence reads: CASSERANQPQHF. The CDR3 DNA reads as TGTGCCAGCAGTGAGCGGGCCAATCAGCCCCAGCATTTT. The chain is built from TRBV2 and TRBJ1-5; D remains ambiguous. The ends were cut back, 3 bases at V and 3 bases at J, with 6 bases in the middle. Germline assignment: CDR1 SNHLY and CDR2 FYNNEI. The CDR3 consists of 13 residues.

The chain combines TRBV27 with TRBJ2-3; D not resolved. The germline gives CDR1 MNHEY, CDR2 SMNVEV (reference sequence). The CDR3 is 13 residues long. V was pared by 6 bases and J by 0 bases, with 7 bases between. CDR3 bases: TGTGCCAGCAGACGCAGGAGCACAGATACGCAGTATTTT. The encoded protein is CASRRRSTDTQYF.

This chain uses TRBV4-1 with TRBJ2-3, with 8 bases lining up with TRBD2. Germline trimming cut 4 bases from V and 2 bases from J; bases unmatched to any gene: 11. The germline gives CDR1 MGHRA, CDR2 YSYEKL. This CDR3 contains 17 residues. The CDR3 DNA follows: TGCGCCAGCAGCCGACAATCTCTAGCGGGCACCACAGATACGCAGTATTTT. Its protein is CASSRQSLAGTTDTQYF.

The V and J genes are TRBV7-9 and TRBJ1-4, with 8 nucleotides matching TRBD1. V was pared by 5 bases and J by 2 bases, with 4 bases of the junction left unmatched. The CDR3 totals 15 residues. From germline, CDR1 is SEHNR and CDR2 FQNEAQ (reference sequence). The CDR3 loop reads CASSQRTGTNEKLFF. The CDR3 bases are TGTGCCAGCAGCCAAAGGACAGGGACTAATGAAAAACTGTTTTTT.